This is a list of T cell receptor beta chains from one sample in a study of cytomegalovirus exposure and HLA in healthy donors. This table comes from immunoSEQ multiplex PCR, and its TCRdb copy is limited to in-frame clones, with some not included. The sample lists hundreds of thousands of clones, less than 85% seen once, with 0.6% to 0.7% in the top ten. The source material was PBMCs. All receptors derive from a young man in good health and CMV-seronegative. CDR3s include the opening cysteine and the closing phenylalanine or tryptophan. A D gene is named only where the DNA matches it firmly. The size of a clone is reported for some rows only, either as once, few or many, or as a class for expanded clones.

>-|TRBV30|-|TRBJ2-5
TGTGCCTGGAGTGTTGGGGGGGAGACCCAGTACTTC
CAWSVGGETQYF
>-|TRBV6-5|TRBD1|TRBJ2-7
TGTGCCAGCAGTTACTCCGGGACAGGGGTGGCCTACGAGCAGTACTTC
CASSYSGTGVAYEQYF
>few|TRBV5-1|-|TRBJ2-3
TGCGCCAGCAGCCCGTCCCGGGGTCTAGCAGATACGCAGTATTTT
CASSPSRGLADTQYF
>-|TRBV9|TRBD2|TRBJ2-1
TGTGCCAGCAGCCCCACCGGCCCTACCGTCGGGGGGGAGCAGTTCTTC
CASSPTGPTVGGEQFF
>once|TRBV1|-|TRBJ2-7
TGCACCAGCAGCCAAGATGTCCGGGAGTACGAGCAGTACTTC
CTSSQDVREYEQYF
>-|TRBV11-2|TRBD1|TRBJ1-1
TGTGCCAGCAGCTTAGAGACAGGGGGCGCGGGTGAAGCTTTCTTT
CASSLETGGAGEAFF
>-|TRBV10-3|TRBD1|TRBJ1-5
TGTGCCATCAGTGTAAGGGACAGGGCCCGGTCGCAGCATCAGCCCCAGCATTTT
CAISVRDRARSQHQPQHF
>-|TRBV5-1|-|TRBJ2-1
TGCGCCAGCAGGTTAATCGCGGTGAGCAATGAGCAGTTCTTC
CASRLIAVSNEQFF
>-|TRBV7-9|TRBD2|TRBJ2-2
TGTGCCAGCAGCTCGGGACTAGAGGTCGGGGAGCTGTTTTTT
CASSSGLEVGELFF
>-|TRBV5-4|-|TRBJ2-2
TGTGCCAGCAGCTTTCCGGGACAACCGAACACCGGGGAGCTGTTTTTT
CASSFPGQPNTGELFF
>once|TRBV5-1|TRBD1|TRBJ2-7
TGCGCCAGCAGCACGGGACAGGGGGAGTACGAGCAGTACTTC
CASSTGQGEYEQYF
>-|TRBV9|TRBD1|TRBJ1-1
TGTGCCAGCAGCCTTAGCGGGACAGGGGGCGCGAGAGCTTTCTTT
CASSLSGTGGARAFF
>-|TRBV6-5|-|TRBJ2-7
TGTGCCAGCCGGGGTAGGGCCTACGAGCAGTACTTC
CASRGRAYEQYF
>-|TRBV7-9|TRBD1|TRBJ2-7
TGTGCCTTAGGACAGGCCTACGAGCAGTACTTC
CALGQAYEQYF
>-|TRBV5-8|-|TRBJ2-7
TGTGCCAGCAGAAGTCAGGGTGTGACCTACGAGCAGTACTTC
CASRSQGVTYEQYF
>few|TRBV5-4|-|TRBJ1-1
TGTGCCAGCAGTCCGGGATTGAACACTGAAGCTTTCTTT
CASSPGLNTEAFF
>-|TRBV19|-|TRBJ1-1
TGTGCCAGTAGTATAGGGGGGCGAGGGACTGAAGCTTTCTTT
CASSIGGRGTEAFF